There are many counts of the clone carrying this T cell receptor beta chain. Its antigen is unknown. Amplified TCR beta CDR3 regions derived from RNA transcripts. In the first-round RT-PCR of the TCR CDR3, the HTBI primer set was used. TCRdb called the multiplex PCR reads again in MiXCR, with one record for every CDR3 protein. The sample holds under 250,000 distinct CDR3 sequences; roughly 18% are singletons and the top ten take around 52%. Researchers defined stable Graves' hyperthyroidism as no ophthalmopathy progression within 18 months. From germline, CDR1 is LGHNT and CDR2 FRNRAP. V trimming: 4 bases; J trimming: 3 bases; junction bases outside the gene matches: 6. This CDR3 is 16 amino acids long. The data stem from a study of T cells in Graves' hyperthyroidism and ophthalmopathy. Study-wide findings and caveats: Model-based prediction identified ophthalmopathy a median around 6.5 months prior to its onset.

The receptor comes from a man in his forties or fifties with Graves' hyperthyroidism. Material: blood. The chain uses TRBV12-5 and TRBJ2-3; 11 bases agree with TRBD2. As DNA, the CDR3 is TGTGCTAGTGGTTGGGTTAGCGGGAGGGCGACAGATACGCAGTATTTT. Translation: CASGWVSGRATDTQYF. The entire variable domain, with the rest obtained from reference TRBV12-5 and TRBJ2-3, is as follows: DARVTQTPRHKVTEMGQEVTMRCQPILGHNTVFWYRQTMMQGLELLAYFRNRAPLDDSGMPKDRFSAEMPDATLATLKIQPSEPRDSAVYFCASGWVSGRATDTQYFGPGTRLTVL.